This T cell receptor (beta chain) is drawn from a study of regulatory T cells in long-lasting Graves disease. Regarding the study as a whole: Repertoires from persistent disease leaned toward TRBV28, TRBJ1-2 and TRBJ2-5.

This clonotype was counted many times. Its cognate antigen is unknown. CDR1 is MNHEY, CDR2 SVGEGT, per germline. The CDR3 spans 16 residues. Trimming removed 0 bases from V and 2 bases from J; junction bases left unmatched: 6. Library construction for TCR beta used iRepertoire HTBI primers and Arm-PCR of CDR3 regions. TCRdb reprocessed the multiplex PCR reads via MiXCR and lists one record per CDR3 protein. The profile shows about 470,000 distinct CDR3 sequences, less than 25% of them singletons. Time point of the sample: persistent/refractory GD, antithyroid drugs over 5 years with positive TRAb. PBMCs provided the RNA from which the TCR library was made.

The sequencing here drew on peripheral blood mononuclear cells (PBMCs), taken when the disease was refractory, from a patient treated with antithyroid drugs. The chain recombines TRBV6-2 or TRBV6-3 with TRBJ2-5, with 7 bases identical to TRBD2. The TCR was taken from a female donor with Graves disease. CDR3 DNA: TGTGCCAGCAGTTACTCAAGGCGGGAGCGGCAAGAGACCCAGTACTTC. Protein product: CASSYSRRERQETQYF.